The rows below give T cell receptor beta chains drawn from one sample of a study of CD8 T cells in ankylosing spondylitis. TCRdb re-analysed the 5' RACE reads in MiXCR, keeping a single row per CDR3 protein. The table has about 750,000 distinct CDR3 sequences, around 17% seen once. Sample: blood, either unsorted or a sorted T cell fraction (not recorded which). The source of these receptors is a male donor with ankylosing spondylitis. The CDR3 runs from the conserved cysteine through the conserved F or W. The D gene is left open where the match is weak. Clone size is stated in some rows and not others, as once, few, many or a class when expanded.

TRBJ2-3 | - | few | TRBV18 | CASSPPLGDTQYF | TGTGCCAGCTCACCACCGCTTGGCGATACGCAGTATTTT
TRBJ2-1 | - | - | TRBV7-9 | CASSEPTEGGQFF | TGTGCCAGCAGCGAGCCCACGGAGGGTGGGCAGTTCTTC
TRBJ2-1 | TRBD2 | few | TRBV7-9 | CASSLGSSGESNF | TGTGCCAGCAGCTTAGGGAGTAGCGGGGAATCCAACTTC
TRBJ2-1 | - | few | TRBV29-1 | CSVDVAYEQFF | TGCAGCGTTGACGTTGCCTATGAGCAGTTCTTC
TRBJ1-2 | - | - | TRBV4-1 | CASSQDETGLNYGYTF | TGCGCCAGCAGCCAAGATGAAACGGGCCTGAACTATGGCTACACCTTC
TRBJ2-7 | TRBD1 | - | TRBV5-4 | CASSPSQGAGYEQYF | TGTGCCAGCAGCCCATCCCAGGGGGCGGGCTACGAGCAGTACTTC
TRBJ2-3 | TRBD1 | many | TRBV10-2 | CASSETRTGEDTDTQYF | TGCGCCAGCAGCGAAACCAGGACAGGGGAAGACACAGATACGCAGTATTTT
TRBJ2-7 | TRBD1 | - | TRBV2 | CASWSRGTYEQYF | TGTGCCAGCTGGTCCAGGGGGACCTACGAGCAGTACTTC
TRBJ2-7 | - | few | TRBV12-3/TRBV12-4 | CASSLSAPTGLYEQYF | TGTGCCAGCAGTTTATCAGCCCCAACAGGGCTATACGAGCAGTACTTC
TRBJ2-1 | TRBD2 | - | TRBV28 | CASSLLLTAGGKGNEQFF | TGTGCCAGCAGTTTACTTCTCACAGCGGGAGGGAAGGGAAATGAGCAGTTCTTC
TRBJ2-5 | TRBD2 | - | TRBV11-1 | CASSRSSGGLQETQYF | TGTGCCAGCAGCCGGTCCAGCGGGGGGCTTCAAGAGACCCAGTACTTC
TRBJ1-2 | - | - | TRBV5-1 | CASSFSAYGYTF | TGCGCCAGCAGCTTTTCGGCTTATGGCTACACCTTC
TRBJ2-4 | TRBD2 | - | TRBV12-3/TRBV12-4 | CASSQTPGLADLAKNIQYF | TGTGCCAGCAGCCAAACGCCGGGACTAGCGGACCTAGCCAAAAACATTCAGTACTTC
TRBJ1-1 | - | - | TRBV20-1 | CSARAPLGNTEAFF | TGCAGTGCTAGAGCGCCCCTGGGGAACACTGAAGCTTTCTTT
TRBJ2-7 | - | many | TRBV2 | CASSALAGEQYF | TGTGCCAGCAGTGCCCTGGCGGGCGAGCAGTACTTC
TRBJ1-6 | TRBD1 | - | TRBV7-8 | CASSLVGRGLEGDSPLHF | TGTGCCAGCAGCTTAGTGGGCAGGGGGCTAGAAGGTGATTCACCCCTCCACTTT
TRBJ2-7 | TRBD2 | few | TRBV6-2/TRBV6-3 | CASSYSSGPYEQYF | TGTGCCAGCAGCTATTCTAGCGGACCCTACGAGCAGTACTTC
TRBJ2-5 | TRBD1 | - | TRBV20-1 | CSASRGTGDETQYF | TGCAGTGCCTCCAGGGGGACAGGGGATGAGACCCAGTACTTC
TRBJ2-1 | TRBD2 | few | TRBV12-3/TRBV12-4 | CASSPLREVSNEQFF | TGTGCCAGCAGTCCCCTGCGGGAGGTCAGCAATGAGCAGTTCTTC
TRBJ1-2 | TRBD1 | few | TRBV9 | CASSPRTGRGGYTF | TGTGCCAGCAGCCCCAGGACAGGGAGGGGCGGCTACACCTTC
TRBJ2-1 | TRBD1 | few | TRBV6-1 | CASRIDRGPNNEQFF | TGTGCCAGCAGAATAGACAGGGGGCCAAACAATGAGCAGTTCTTC
TRBJ2-5 | - | - | TRBV29-1 | CSVELGLEETQYF | TGCAGCGTTGAGTTAGGGCTTGAGGAGACCCAGTACTTC
TRBJ2-3 | - | many | TRBV19 | CASSTPGASGDTQYF | TGTGCCAGTAGTACCCCCGGGGCCAGCGGAGATACGCAGTATTTT
TRBJ1-1 | - | - | TRBV27 | CASSLGNSGTEAFF | TGTGCCAGCAGTTTGGGGAACTCGGGCACTGAAGCTTTCTTT
TRBJ2-1 | - | - | TRBV5-1 | CASSLYDVRGGDNEQFF | TGCGCCAGCAGCTTGTATGACGTAAGGGGGGGCGATAATGAGCAGTTCTTC
TRBJ1-1 | - | once | TRBV5-1 | CASSLVHSDTEAFF | TGCGCCAGCAGCTTGGTTCACAGTGACACTGAAGCTTTCTTT
TRBJ2-3 | TRBD2 | few | TRBV7-2 | CASSLRGGTLVTDTQYF | TGTGCCAGCAGCTTGCGCGGGGGTACGTTGGTTACAGATACGCAGTATTTT
TRBJ2-7 | - | - | TRBV12-3/TRBV12-4 | CASSLASRTARSSF | TGTGCCAGCAGTTTAGCGTCGCGGACAGCCCGATCCTCGTTC
TRBJ2-1 | - | many | TRBV4-2 | CASSQVGLLNEQFF | TGTGCCAGCAGCCAAGTAGGACTACTGAATGAGCAGTTCTTC
TRBJ1-1 | - | few | TRBV2 | CASTGLGSTEAFF | TGTGCCAGCACCGGTCTGGGTTCCACTGAAGCTTTCTTT
TRBJ1-2 | TRBD1 | many | TRBV4-1 | CASSQDRTGGASNYGYTF | TGCGCCAGCAGCCAAGACCGGACAGGGGGCGCGTCTAACTATGGCTACACCTTC
TRBJ2-3 | - | - | TRBV6-2/TRBV6-3 | CASSRTEDTQYF | TGTGCCAGCAGCCGGACAGAAGATACGCAGTATTTT
TRBJ2-2 | TRBD1 | once | TRBV20-1 | CSATQGAYTGELFF | TGCAGTGCTACACAGGGGGCTTACACCGGGGAGCTGTTTTTT
TRBJ2-1 | TRBD2 | few | TRBV7-6 | CASSLDGGNNEQFF | TGTGCCAGCAGCTTAGACGGGGGGAACAATGAGCAGTTCTTC
TRBJ2-5 | TRBD2 | - | TRBV19 | CATIAGHAQETQYF | TGTGCCACCATAGCGGGACACGCTCAAGAGACCCAGTACTTC
TRBJ2-7 | TRBD1 | few | TRBV3-1 | CASSHRQGSSYEQYF | TGTGCCAGCAGCCATCGACAGGGGAGCTCCTACGAGCAGTACTTC
TRBJ2-1 | TRBD1 | many | TRBV29-1 | CSVETGVEYNEQFF | TGCAGCGTTGAAACAGGGGTGGAGTACAATGAGCAGTTCTTC
TRBJ2-3 | TRBD2 | - | TRBV6-1 | CASSGLAGGSTDTQYF | TGTGCCAGCAGTGGGCTAGCGGGGGGGAGCACAGATACGCAGTATTTT
TRBJ1-5 | - | few | TRBV12-3/TRBV12-4 | CASSRIGDKGNQPQHF | TGTGCCAGTTCTCGGATAGGGGACAAAGGCAATCAGCCCCAGCATTTT
TRBJ1-2 | - | - | TRBV28 | CASSAPGGGTFGYTF | TGTGCCAGCAGTGCCCCGGGAGGGGGGACCTTTGGCTACACCTTC
TRBJ1-1 | - | - | TRBV27 | CASTPTTGHTEAFF | TGTGCCAGCACCCCAACGACAGGACACACTGAAGCTTTCTTT
TRBJ2-7 | TRBD2 | many | TRBV20-1 | CSARGLADYEQYF | TGCAGTGCAAGGGGACTAGCGGACTACGAGCAGTACTTC
TRBJ2-1 | TRBD1 | - | TRBV10-3 | CAISRQGPMGSYNEQFF | TGTGCCATCAGCAGACAGGGGCCAATGGGCTCCTACAATGAGCAGTTCTTC
TRBJ1-1 | - | - | TRBV4-1 | CASSQDARGGGDTEAFF | TGCGCCAGCAGCCAAGATGCCAGGGGAGGCGGGGACACTGAAGCTTTCTTT
TRBJ2-2 | - | few | TRBV5-1 | CASSLAGPNTGELFF | TGCGCCAGCAGCTTGGCCGGCCCGAACACCGGGGAGCTGTTTTTT
TRBJ2-7 | TRBD1 | few | TRBV10-3 | CAIGSTGGDYEQYF | TGTGCCATCGGCTCGACAGGGGGAGACTACGAGCAGTACTTC
TRBJ2-3 | - | few | TRBV6-5 | CASSYSRQGGDTQYF | TGTGCCAGCAGTTACTCCCGACAGGGAGGAGATACGCAGTATTTT
TRBJ2-7 | - | - | TRBV6-1 | CASTESGLDFDEQYF | TGTGCCAGCACGGAGTCTGGGCTAGACTTTGACGAGCAGTACTTC
TRBJ1-5 | TRBD1 | few | TRBV24-1 | CATSDSTGYNQPQHF | TGTGCCACCAGTGATTCGACAGGGTACAATCAGCCCCAGCATTTT
TRBJ2-1 | TRBD2 | - | TRBV5-1 | CASSPNSGGGEQFF | TGCGCCAGCAGCCCCAATAGCGGGGGGGGTGAGCAGTTCTTC
TRBJ1-1 | TRBD1 | - | TRBV20-1 | CSAPQGASTEAFF | TGCAGTGCCCCCCAGGGGGCAAGCACTGAAGCTTTCTTT
TRBJ2-2 | - | many | TRBV7-9 | CASGGGGSGELFF | TGTGCCAGCGGAGGGGGCGGATCCGGGGAGCTGTTTTTT
TRBJ2-5 | - | - | TRBV27 | CASSSQQSQETQYF | TGTGCCAGCAGTTCCCAACAAAGCCAAGAGACCCAGTACTTC
TRBJ2-3 | - | - | TRBV4-3 | CASSQDSREWGDTQYF | TGCGCCAGCAGCCAAGATTCACGGGAGTGGGGAGATACGCAGTATTTT
TRBJ2-1 | TRBD2 | many | TRBV5-5 | CASSLGLAYYNEQFF | TGTGCCAGCAGCCTGGGACTAGCGTACTACAATGAGCAGTTCTTC
TRBJ2-1 | TRBD1 | - | TRBV6-2/TRBV6-3 | CASSGGDRGQLGQFF | TGTGCCAGCAGTGGCGGGGACAGGGGCCAGTTGGGGCAGTTCTTC
TRBJ1-1 | - | - | TRBV7-3 | CASSLMAGMNTEAFF | TGTGCCAGCAGCTTAATGGCGGGAATGAACACTGAAGCTTTCTTT
TRBJ1-1 | - | few | TRBV4-1 | CASSLPGTPTEAFF | TGCGCCAGCAGCCTCCCAGGCACCCCCACTGAAGCTTTCTTT
TRBJ1-6 | TRBD1 | few | TRBV6-5 | CASSYGDRNSPLHF | TGTGCCAGCAGTTACGGGGACAGGAATTCACCCCTCCACTTT
TRBJ2-7 | - | few | TRBV9 | CASSPQLSEYEQYF | TGTGCCAGCAGCCCACAGCTGTCGGAATACGAGCAGTACTTC